This T cell receptor (beta chain) was obtained from a study of cytomegalovirus exposure and HLA in healthy donors. Comment on this clone: Its antigen remains unidentified.

Study-wide findings and caveats: The likely origin of a cluster of highly shared sequence variants was a sequencing artifact. Rarity characterized most TCR sequences, yet some public TCRs appeared in many donors. The classifier, whose performance was assessed in both the original and validation cohorts, reportedly diagnosed cytomegalovirus status with high specificity and sensitivity. Immune exposure information comprised only CMV serostatus.

This PCR relied on a set of 60 Vbeta primers and 13 Jbeta primers. Here immunoSEQ multiplex PCR was the method, and the copy in TCRdb shows in-frame clones only, minus some. The data hold some 140,000 clones, with around 9% observed a single time. The TCR comes from a middle-aged woman in good health and CMV-seropositive. Specimen: PBMCs.

CDR3 sequence reads: CASSPDRGRRAFF. DNA of the CDR3: TGTGCCAGCAGCCCGGACAGGGGGCGCAGGGCTTTCTTT. The chain uses TRBV6-5 and TRBJ1-1, with 11 bases that match TRBD1. Looked up from germline, CDR1 is MNHEY and CDR2 is SVGAGI. This CDR3 is 13 amino acids long. V lost 6 bases, J lost 11 bases, and 8 bases stayed unmatched.